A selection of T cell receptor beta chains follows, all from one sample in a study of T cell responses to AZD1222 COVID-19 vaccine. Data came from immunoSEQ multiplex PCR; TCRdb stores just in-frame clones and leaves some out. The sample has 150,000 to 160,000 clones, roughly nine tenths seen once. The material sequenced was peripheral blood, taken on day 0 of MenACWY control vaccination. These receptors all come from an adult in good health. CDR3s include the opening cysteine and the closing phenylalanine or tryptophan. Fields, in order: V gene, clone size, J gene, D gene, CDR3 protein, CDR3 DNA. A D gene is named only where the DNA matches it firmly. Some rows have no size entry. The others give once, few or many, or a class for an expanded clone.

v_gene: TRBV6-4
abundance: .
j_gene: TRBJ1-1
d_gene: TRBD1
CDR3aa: CASSDGGQGIAFF
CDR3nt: TGTGCCAGCAGTGACGGGGGACAGGGTATAGCTTTCTTT

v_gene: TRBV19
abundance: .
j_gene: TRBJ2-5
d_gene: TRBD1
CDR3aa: CASSNGQGEQETQYF
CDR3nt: TGTGCCAGTAGTAACGGACAGGGGGAACAAGAGACCCAGTACTTC

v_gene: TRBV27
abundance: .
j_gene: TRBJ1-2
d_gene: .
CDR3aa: CASSRDPGANGYTF
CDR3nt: TGTGCCAGCAGCCGAGACCCGGGGGCGAATGGCTACACCTTC

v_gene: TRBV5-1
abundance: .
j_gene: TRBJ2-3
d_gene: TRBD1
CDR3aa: CASSLGDSGADTQYF
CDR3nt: TGCGCCAGCAGCTTGGGGGACAGCGGCGCAGATACGCAGTATTTT

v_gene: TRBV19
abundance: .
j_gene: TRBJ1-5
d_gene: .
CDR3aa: CASTRSWGGVSNQPQHF
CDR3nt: TGTGCCAGTACCCGATCCTGGGGGGGCGTGAGCAATCAGCCCCAGCATTTT

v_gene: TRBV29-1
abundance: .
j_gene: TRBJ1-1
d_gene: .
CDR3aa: CSVGGDLSSAFF
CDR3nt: TGCAGCGTTGGAGGGGACCTGTCCTCGGCTTTCTTT

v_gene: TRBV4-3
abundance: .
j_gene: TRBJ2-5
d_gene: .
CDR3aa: CASSPSPGALLETQYF
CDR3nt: TGCGCCAGCAGCCCCTCTCCAGGGGCGCTTCTCGAGACCCAGTACTTC

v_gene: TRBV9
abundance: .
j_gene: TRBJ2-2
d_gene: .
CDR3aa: CASSVGVIGELFF
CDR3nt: TGTGCCAGCAGTGTAGGGGTCATCGGGGAGCTGTTTTTT

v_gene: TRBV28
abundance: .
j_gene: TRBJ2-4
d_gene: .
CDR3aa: CASRTGTQNIQYF
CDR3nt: TGTGCCAGCAGGACCGGGACCCAAAACATTCAGTACTTC

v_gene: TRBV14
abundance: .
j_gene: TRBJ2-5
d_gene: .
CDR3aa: CASSHSSQTRGWDQYF
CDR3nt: TGTGCCAGCAGCCATTCTAGCCAGACACGAGGTTGGGACCAGTACTTC

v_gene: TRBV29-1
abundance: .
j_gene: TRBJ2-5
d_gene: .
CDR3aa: CSVKGGYQETQYF
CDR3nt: TGCAGCGTCAAAGGGGGGTACCAAGAGACCCAGTACTTC

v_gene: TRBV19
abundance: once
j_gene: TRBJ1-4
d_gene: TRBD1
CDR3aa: CASSTGQGRNEKLFF
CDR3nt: TGTGCCAGTAGTACGGGACAGGGTCGGAATGAAAAACTGTTTTTT

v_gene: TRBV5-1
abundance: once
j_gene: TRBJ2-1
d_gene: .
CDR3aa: CASSFSGDPSYNEQFF
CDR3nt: TGCGCCAGCAGCTTTTCGGGGGACCCATCCTACAATGAGCAGTTCTTC